The sequence of this T cell receptor beta chain was determined in a study of radiation and T cells in renal cell carcinoma (TCRdb year 2020). As for the study more broadly: TCR beta sequencing covered 50 to 55 samples in total, comprising approximately 26 tumors and about 27 peripheral blood samples. The last blood draw occurred 4 weeks after radiation, at the same time as nephrectomy. In the 40 to 60 samples combined, some 4,000,000 unique CDR3 nucleotide sequences were found, encoding 2.5 million or so unique CDR3 amino acid sequences. What the study reported, not specific to this receptor: Dynamics of the blood repertoire were not tracked past 4 weeks after treatment. No pretreatment tumor biopsies were available, so the baseline intratumoral presence of clonotypes could not be determined. The single-armed trial design could not address effects of radiation dose or scheduling on the TCR repertoire. In blood, the top tumor clonotypes increased from baseline to 2 weeks after radiation and then shrank by 4 weeks, which suggests a temporary expansion of tumor-resident clones.

Notes on this clone: Its antigen specificity is not known. No per-base quality is available; no much larger clone lies one base away.

TCR beta libraries were generated from genomic DNA with the immunoSEQ kit, following the manufacturer's recommendations. For library preparation, a first multiplex PCR was performed with proprietary primers, followed by a second PCR in which unique barcodes were added, and bead cleanups were performed after each round. Each sample batch included a kit-provided positive control reaction and a negative control reaction. The final libraries were assessed on an Agilent 4200 TapeStation D1000 ScreenTape, pooled by volume, and quantified by qPCR. Sequencing was performed on an Illumina NextSeq500 with a MidOutput 150-cycle cartridge, and 156 Read1 and 15 Index1 cycles were run with kit custom primers. The pooled library was loaded at around 1 pM, and around 20% PhiX control was spiked in. In the paper's pipeline: Vendor-processed data were analyzed in R, with a clonotype defined as all T cells sharing the same CDR3 nucleotide sequence. For clone abundance analyses, frequencies were normalized to the 10,000 most abundant clones per sample. Public T cell clones, which averaged fewer than five per sample, were excluded before analysis. A difference in abundance of at least 32-fold between compartments was used to define tumor-enriched and baseline blood-enriched clonotypes. A beta-binomial differential abundance model was used to identify clonotypes that expanded or contracted between blood time points. Tumor-blood repertoire similarity was measured with the Baroni-Urbani and Buser coefficient, and group comparisons used two-tailed Wilcoxon tests in R. In TCRdb, the immuneACCESS table is reduced to in-frame sequences with V and J assigned. These tables do not hold every clone; where another copy was compared, an unresolved V gene accounts for under half, and the others remain unexplained. V and J calls and clone size come straight from that table; D and trimming were deduced from the DNA. The sample contains approximately 150,000 clones, 75% to 90% of them found a single time. Around 17% of the sample comes from the top ten.

Reading the germline V gene gives CDR1 SGHTS and CDR2 YDEGEE. The germline V and J ends show losses of 0 bases and 2 bases respectively, and no gene match explains 8 bases of the junction. The CDR3 measures 16 amino acids from cysteine to phenylalanine. The DNA shown is the 48-base CDR3, in frame from base 1. The time point tag for this specimen amounts to: blood 4 weeks post-SBRT, at nephrectomy. The treatment or condition label corresponds to: 15 Gy SBRT to primary tumor, nephrectomy 4 weeks later. The samples were drawn from a clinical trial, where primary renal cell carcinomas were treated with 15 Gy of stereotactic body radiation therapy and then removed by nephrectomy 4 weeks afterward. To track tumor-enriched clonotypes, serial peripheral blood was sampled from radiation-treated patients at baseline and at 2 weeks and 4 weeks after SBRT. Every patient's renal cell carcinoma showed clear cell pathology. Genomic DNA for TCR sequencing was prepared using the QIAamp DNA Blood Mini Kit (Qiagen). The analyses included just those samples that passed every quality control check.

This sequence was found in a woman in her fifties or sixties with renal cell carcinoma. The receptor chain draws on TRBV5-8 and TRBJ2-7, and 7 junction bases match TRBD2. The specimen was blood, collected from a patient whose treatment included radiotherapy and nephrectomy. The CDR3 is CASSLAETGGTYEQYF. The nucleotides read TGTGCCAGCAGCTTGGCTGAAACGGGAGGAACCTACGAGCAGTACTTC.